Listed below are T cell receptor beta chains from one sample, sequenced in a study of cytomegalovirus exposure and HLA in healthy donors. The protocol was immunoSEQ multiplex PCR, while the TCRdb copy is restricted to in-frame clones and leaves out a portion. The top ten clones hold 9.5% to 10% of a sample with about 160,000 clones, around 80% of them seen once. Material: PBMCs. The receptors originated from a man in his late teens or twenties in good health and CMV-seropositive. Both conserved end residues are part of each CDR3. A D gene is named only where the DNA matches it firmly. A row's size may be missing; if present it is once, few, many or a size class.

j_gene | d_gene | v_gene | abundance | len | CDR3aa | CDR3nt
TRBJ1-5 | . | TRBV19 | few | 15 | CASTYRGAGNQPQHF | TGTGCCAGTACCTATCGGGGGGCGGGCAATCAGCCCCAGCATTTT
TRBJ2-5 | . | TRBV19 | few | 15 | CASSMVSGERETQYF | TGTGCCAGTAGTATGGTTAGCGGTGAGCGGGAGACCCAGTACTTC
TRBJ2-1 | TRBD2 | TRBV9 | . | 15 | CASSPAGGQYNEQFF | TGTGCCAGCAGCCCAGCGGGGGGACAATACAATGAGCAGTTCTTC
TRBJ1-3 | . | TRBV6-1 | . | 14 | CASSTGQFLDTIYF | TGTGCCAGCAGCACTGGACAGTTTTTGGACACCATATATTTT
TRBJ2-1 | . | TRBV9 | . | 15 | CASSPYASALDEQFF | TGTGCCAGCAGCCCGTATGCTAGCGCCTTGGATGAGCAGTTCTTC
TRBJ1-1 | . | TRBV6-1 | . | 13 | CASSQVGNTEAFF | TGTGCCAGCAGCCAAGTCGGGAACACTGAAGCTTTCTTT
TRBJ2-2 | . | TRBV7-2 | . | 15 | CASSLREANTGELFF | TGTGCCAGCAGCTTGAGGGAAGCGAACACCGGGGAGCTGTTTTTT
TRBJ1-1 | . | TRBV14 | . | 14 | CASSQGAGIFEAFF | TGTGCCAGCAGCCAAGGGGCGGGGATCTTTGAAGCTTTCTTT
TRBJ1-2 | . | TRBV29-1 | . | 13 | CSVGPTGNYGYTF | TGCAGCGTTGGACCGACGGGGAACTATGGCTACACCTTC
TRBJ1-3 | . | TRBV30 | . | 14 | CACKQGISGNTIYF | TGTGCCTGTAAACAGGGTATCTCTGGAAACACCATATATTTT
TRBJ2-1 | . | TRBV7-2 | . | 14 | CASSFGQRRNEQFF | TGTGCCAGCAGCTTCGGTCAGCGGAGGAATGAGCAGTTCTTC
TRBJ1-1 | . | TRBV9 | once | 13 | CASSAGHNTEAFF | TGTGCCAGCAGCGCGGGACATAACACTGAAGCTTTCTTT
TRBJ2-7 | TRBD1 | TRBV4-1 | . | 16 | CASSQVGTGTTYEQYF | TGCGCCAGCAGCCAAGTTGGGACAGGCACAACCTACGAGCAGTACTTC
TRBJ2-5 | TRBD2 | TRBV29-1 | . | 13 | CSGGTSGSETQYF | TGCAGCGGCGGGACTAGCGGGAGTGAGACCCAGTACTTC
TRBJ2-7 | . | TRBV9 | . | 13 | CASSVRGSGEQYF | TGTGCCAGCAGCGTAAGGGGTTCAGGCGAGCAGTACTTC
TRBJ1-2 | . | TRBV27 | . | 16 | CASSLSPGGASYGYTF | TGTGCCAGCAGTTTATCTCCCGGGGGGGCGTCCTATGGCTACACCTTC
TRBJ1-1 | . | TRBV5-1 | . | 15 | CASRASSGMDTEAFF | TGCGCCAGCAGGGCATCCAGTGGCATGGACACTGAAGCTTTCTTT
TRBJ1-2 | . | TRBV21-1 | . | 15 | CASSKSGADFDGYTF | TGTGCCAGCAGCAAATCTGGGGCCGACTTTGATGGCTACACCTTC
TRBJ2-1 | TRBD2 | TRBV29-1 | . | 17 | CSVSSPFAGDSYNEQFF | TGCAGCGTTTCCAGCCCCTTTGCGGGGGACTCCTACAATGAGCAGTTCTTC
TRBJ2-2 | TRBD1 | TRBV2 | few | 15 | CASVWGQGNTGELFF | TGTGCCAGCGTTTGGGGACAGGGAAACACCGGGGAGCTGTTTTTT
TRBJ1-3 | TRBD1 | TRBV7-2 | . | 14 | CASSPQGAGNTIYF | TGTGCCAGCAGCCCGCAGGGGGCTGGAAACACCATATATTTT
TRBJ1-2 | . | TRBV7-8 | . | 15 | CASSLARGAHYGYTF | TGTGCCAGCAGCTTAGCACGGGGGGCTCACTATGGCTACACCTTC
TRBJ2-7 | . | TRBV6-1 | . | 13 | CASSPPGLGEQYF | TGTGCCAGCAGTCCACCGGGTCTTGGCGAGCAGTACTTC
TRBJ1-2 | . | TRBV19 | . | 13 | CASSIEGSYGYTF | TGTGCCAGTAGTATAGAGGGCAGCTATGGCTACACCTTC
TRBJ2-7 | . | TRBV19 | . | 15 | CASSAHLQASYEQYF | TGTGCCAGTAGTGCTCACCTACAGGCCTCCTACGAGCAGTACTTC
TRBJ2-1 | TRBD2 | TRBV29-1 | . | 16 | CSVTGLAESSYNEQFF | TGCAGCGTAACCGGGCTAGCGGAAAGCTCCTACAATGAGCAGTTCTTC
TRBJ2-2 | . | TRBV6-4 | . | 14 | CASTTNPGAGELFF | TGTGCCAGCACCACAAACCCGGGGGCCGGGGAGCTGTTTTTT
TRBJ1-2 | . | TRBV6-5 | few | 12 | CASSADTYGYTF | TGTGCCAGCAGTGCGGACACCTATGGCTACACCTTC
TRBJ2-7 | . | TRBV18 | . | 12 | CASSPSQYEQYF | TGTGCCAGCTCACCTAGCCAGTACGAGCAGTACTTC
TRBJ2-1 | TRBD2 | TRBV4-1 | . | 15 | CASSQDRASGNEQFF | TGCGCCAGCAGCCAAGACAGGGCTAGCGGGAATGAGCAGTTCTTC
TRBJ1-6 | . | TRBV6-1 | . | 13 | CATSGVGHSPLHF | TGTGCCACCTCGGGGGTAGGGCATTCACCCCTCCACTTT
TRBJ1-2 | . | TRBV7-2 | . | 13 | CASSLTGAYGYTF | TGTGCCAGCAGCCTGACAGGAGCCTATGGCTACACCTTC
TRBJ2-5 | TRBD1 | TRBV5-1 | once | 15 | CASSAGTGNGETQYF | TGCGCCAGCAGCGCCGGGACAGGGAACGGAGAGACCCAGTACTTC
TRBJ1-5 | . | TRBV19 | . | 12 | CASSGSNQPQHF | TGTGCCAGTAGCGGGAGCAATCAGCCCCAGCATTTT
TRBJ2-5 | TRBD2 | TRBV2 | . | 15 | CASSLLAGGRETQYF | TGTGCCAGCAGTCTACTAGCGGGGGGGCGAGAGACCCAGTACTTC
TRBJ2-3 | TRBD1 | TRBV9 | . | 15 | CASSVEGARTDTQYF | TGTGCCAGCAGCGTAGAGGGGGCCCGCACAGATACGCAGTATTTT
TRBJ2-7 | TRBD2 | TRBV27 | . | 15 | CASSFVLAGTYEQYF | TGTGCCAGCAGTTTCGTATTAGCGGGGACCTACGAGCAGTACTTC
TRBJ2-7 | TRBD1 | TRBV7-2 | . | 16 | CASSLKGQLNSYEQYF | TGTGCCAGCAGCTTAAAGGGACAGCTTAACTCCTACGAGCAGTACTTC
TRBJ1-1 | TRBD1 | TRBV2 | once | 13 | CASNPTGSGEAFF | TGTGCCAGCAACCCGACAGGGTCCGGTGAAGCTTTCTTT
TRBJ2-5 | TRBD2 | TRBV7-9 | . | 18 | CASSRRIQSGTSGGAQYF | TGTGCCAGCAGCCGTCGAATCCAATCTGGGACTAGCGGGGGGGCCCAGTACTTC
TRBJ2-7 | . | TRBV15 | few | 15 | CATSRDHGELYEQYF | TGTGCCACCAGCAGAGATCATGGTGAGCTCTACGAGCAGTACTTC
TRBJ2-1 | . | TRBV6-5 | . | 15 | CASSYSRDSDNEQFF | TGTGCCAGCAGTTACTCTAGAGACAGTGACAATGAGCAGTTCTTC
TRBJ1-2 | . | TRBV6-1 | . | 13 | CASSEIPQGGYTF | TGTGCCAGCAGCGAGATCCCCCAGGGTGGCTACACCTTC
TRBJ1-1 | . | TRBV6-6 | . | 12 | CATQAGLAEAFF | TGTGCCACCCAGGCCGGTTTAGCGGAAGCTTTCTTT
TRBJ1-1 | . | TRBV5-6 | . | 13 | CASSFVVGAEAFF | TGTGCCAGCAGCTTTGTAGTAGGGGCTGAAGCTTTCTTT
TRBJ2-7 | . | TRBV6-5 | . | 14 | CASSYDGGSYEQYF | TGTGCCAGCAGTTACGATGGGGGCTCATACGAGCAGTACTTC
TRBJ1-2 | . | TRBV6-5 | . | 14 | CASSYSTDLYGYTF | TGTGCCAGCAGTTACTCGACAGACCTCTATGGCTACACCTTC